The rows below give T cell receptor beta chains drawn from one sample of a study of identical twins' blood T cells. MiXCR, run by TCRdb on the 5' RACE reads, gives a single entry per CDR3 protein. Altogether 300,000 to 450,000 distinct CDR3 sequences are present, about 28% being singletons, with the ten largest covering about 6%. Material: PBMCs. Receptors originate from a woman aged 18 to 55 in good health. The CDR3 runs from the conserved cysteine through the conserved F or W. Each record gives: D gene, clone size, J gene, V gene, CDR3 DNA, CDR3 protein. D genes are given only for firm matches. Clone size is shown for a subset of rows, as once, few, many or a class of expanded clone.

d_gene: NA; abundance: NA; j_gene: TRBJ1-3; v_gene: TRBV19; CDR3nt: TGTGCCAGTAAAGACGGGGCGCCTGGAAGTGGAAACACCATATATTTT; CDR3aa: CASKDGAPGSGNTIYF
d_gene: NA; abundance: few; j_gene: TRBJ2-1; v_gene: TRBV11-3; CDR3nt: TGTGCCAGCAGCTTAGCCAGATACAATGAGCAGTTCTTC; CDR3aa: CASSLARYNEQFF
d_gene: NA; abundance: NA; j_gene: TRBJ1-2; v_gene: TRBV20-1; CDR3nt: TGCAGTGCTGGGACACATTATGGCTACACCTTC; CDR3aa: CSAGTHYGYTF
d_gene: TRBD1; abundance: NA; j_gene: TRBJ1-1; v_gene: TRBV5-1; CDR3nt: TGCGCCAGCAGAAAAAACAGGGGAGGTTTGGCAAACACTGAAGCTTTCTTT; CDR3aa: CASRKNRGGLANTEAFF
d_gene: TRBD1; abundance: NA; j_gene: TRBJ2-7; v_gene: TRBV20-1; CDR3nt: TGCAGTGCTAGAGATCAGAACAGGGGAATCTACGAGCAGTACTTC; CDR3aa: CSARDQNRGIYEQYF
d_gene: NA; abundance: NA; j_gene: TRBJ2-7; v_gene: TRBV11-2; CDR3nt: TGTGCCAGCAGCTTAGACCGTGGGGGGTTTCAGCAGTACTTC; CDR3aa: CASSLDRGGFQQYF
d_gene: TRBD1; abundance: NA; j_gene: TRBJ1-1; v_gene: TRBV19; CDR3nt: TGTGCCAGTAGTATGGACCCCTGGGACAGGGCCACTGAAGCTTTCTTT; CDR3aa: CASSMDPWDRATEAFF
d_gene: TRBD1; abundance: NA; j_gene: TRBJ1-1; v_gene: TRBV20-1; CDR3nt: TGCAGTGCTAGAGATCTTACAGGGGTTGGAGCTTTCTTT; CDR3aa: CSARDLTGVGAFF
d_gene: NA; abundance: few; j_gene: TRBJ1-6; v_gene: TRBV20-1; CDR3nt: TGCAGTGCTAGAGATGGTGGCAGCTCCTATAATTCACCCCTCCACTTT; CDR3aa: CSARDGGSSYNSPLHF
d_gene: NA; abundance: NA; j_gene: TRBJ1-4; v_gene: TRBV9; CDR3nt: TGTGCCAGCAGCGCGGGTCGAGAAGAAAAACTGTTTTTT; CDR3aa: CASSAGREEKLFF
d_gene: NA; abundance: NA; j_gene: TRBJ1-2; v_gene: TRBV5-1; CDR3nt: TGCGCCAGCAGCTTGGATTGGGTCGATGGCTACACCTTC; CDR3aa: CASSLDWVDGYTF
d_gene: TRBD2; abundance: NA; j_gene: TRBJ2-1; v_gene: TRBV6-4; CDR3nt: TGTGCCAGCAGTGACTCCGCAGCGGGAGGGTTCAATGAGCAGTTCTTC; CDR3aa: CASSDSAAGGFNEQFF
d_gene: TRBD1; abundance: few; j_gene: TRBJ1-5; v_gene: TRBV3-1; CDR3nt: TGTGCCAGCAGCCAAGCTTGGGGGACAGGGAATCAGCCCCAGCATTTT; CDR3aa: CASSQAWGTGNQPQHF
d_gene: NA; abundance: few; j_gene: TRBJ1-2; v_gene: TRBV7-2; CDR3nt: TGTGCCAGCAGCTTAATAAGGACCCCGTTTTATGGCTACACCTTC; CDR3aa: CASSLIRTPFYGYTF